This TCR beta chain was recorded in a study of blood T cell repertoires in COVID-19. Study-wide context: Sites in the United States, Italy and Spain provided acute and convalescent COVID-19 samples.

Method: immunoSEQ multiplex PCR; TCRdb's copy keeps in-frame clones and lacks some. The profile covers some 240,000 clones, with around 84% appearing a single time and 9.5% to 15% taken by the ten largest. The germline gives CDR1 MDHEN, CDR2 SYDVKM. The V gene lost 8 bases and the J gene lost 2 bases, with 16 bases spanning the gap. CDR3 length: 14 residues. Sequencing was done on a sample of peripheral blood. This receptor was taken from a human donor in a cohort sampled during active COVID-19. J is TRBJ2-7 and V is TRBV28; possibly TRBD1 for D (9 bases). The CDR3 reads CASREGTGPYEQYF. The CDR3 region has the DNA TGTGCCAGCCGGGAGGGGACAGGGCCCTACGAGCAGTACTTC.